Below, 20 T cell receptor beta chains from the same sample are listed, as sequenced in a study of cytomegalovirus exposure and HLA in healthy donors (dated by TCRdb to between 2016 and 2019). To prepare the library, the immunoSEQ multiplex PCR assay was applied. For the multiplex PCR, a mixture combining 60 forward primers for TCR Vbeta segments and 13 reverse primers for TCR Jbeta segments was used. Drawn from immuneACCESS, this table holds only the in-frame rearrangements with V and J called that TCRdb kept. Clones are partly lost; checked studies trace under half to an unresolved V gene and leave the rest unexplained. The table for this sample lists over 100,000 clones; around 70% of them were counted only once. The ten largest clones represent about 5% of the sample. Sequencing used PBMCs. These receptors were collected from a woman aged 65 to 85 in good health and CMV-seropositive.

J is TRBJ1-1 and V is TRBV5-1; D is uncertain. Trimming took 4 bases from V and 1 from J, leaving 14 bases between them. CDR1 SGHRS and CDR2 YFSETQ come from the germline V gene. This CDR3 spans 15 amino acids. The CDR3 DNA reads as TGCGCCAGCAGCCTGACAAGTAACCCGAACACTGAAGCTTTCTTT. It specifies CASSLTSNPNTEAFF.

This chain connects TRBV19 to TRBJ2-2, with D perhaps matching TRBD1 (5 bases). Germline V lookup: CDR1 LNHDA, CDR2 SQIVND (reference sequence). V was shortened by 3 bases and J by 2 bases, with 10 bases between the two germline ends. This CDR3 has 15 amino acids. In DNA, the CDR3 is TGTGCCAGTAGTATTACAGGACCCAACACCGGGGAGCTGTTTTTT. Its protein is CASSITGPNTGELFF.

This clone appeared a single time. This chain joins TRBV6-5 and TRBJ2-7, with 7 bases that match TRBD1. The CDR3 sequence is 15 residues long. Germline V gene sequence: CDR1 MNHEY, CDR2 SVGAGI. With 3 bases clipped from V and 4 bases from J, the junction kept 9 bases outside the gene matches. Here the CDR3 reads CASSYGLTGTYEQYF. The CDR3 bases are TGTGCCAGCAGTTATGGACTGACAGGGACGTACGAGCAGTACTTC.

This chain links TRBV4-3 with TRBJ2-1; the D gene is possibly TRBD1 (6 bases). Trimming took 4 bases from V and 5 from J, leaving 12 bases between them. In germline, CDR1 is LGHNA, CDR2 YSLEER. The CDR3 runs 14 residues. The CDR3 DNA sequence: TGCGCCAGCAGCCTTACCTACAGGGACAATGAGCAGTTCTTC. Encoded protein: CASSLTYRDNEQFF.

The chain is built from TRBV2 and TRBJ1-2, with 7 nucleotides matching TRBD1. Germline V gene sequence: CDR1 SNHLY, CDR2 FYNNEI. This CDR3 comprises 13 residues. The trim removed 4 bases at V and 4 bases at J, leaving 3 bases unmatched. CDR3 sequence reads: CASSGQGGYGYTF. CDR3 coding DNA: TGTGCCAGCAGTGGACAGGGCGGCTATGGCTACACCTTC.

This clone came up once. This CDR3 is CASSLTGNTEAFF. The CDR3 coding sequence is TGTGCCAGCAGCTTAACAGGCAACACTGAAGCTTTCTTT. The rearrangement links TRBV11-2 to TRBJ1-1; possible D gene TRBD1, 5 bases. Germline-derived CDR1 and CDR2 are SGHAT and FQNNGV. This CDR3 is built from 13 residues. Trimming pared 2 bases from V and 2 bases from J, leaving 6 bases between.

V gene TRBV6-1 combines with J gene TRBJ1-2; TRBD1 might be the D (6 bases). The CDR3 extends over 13 amino acids. Germline V CDR1 and CDR2: MNHNS, SASEGT. V dropped 4 bases and J dropped 8 bases, with 14 bases sitting between them. CDR3 loop: CASSGNTGLGYTF. The CDR3, as DNA: TGTGCCAGCAGTGGGAACACAGGGCTGGGCTACACCTTC.

V and J are TRBV30 and TRBJ2-5; D gene ambiguous. Trimming pared 0 bases from V and 5 bases from J, leaving 13 bases between. CDR1 is GTSNPN and CDR2 is SVGIG in the germline V gene (reference sequence). The CDR3 is 14 amino acids. The CDR3 loop is CAWSVSLLRETQYF. The CDR3 DNA sequence: TGTGCCTGGAGTGTAAGCCTTTTACGGGAGACCCAGTACTTC.

The chain is built from TRBV10-2 and TRBJ2-6; D gene unclear. CDR1 is WSHSY and CDR2 is SAAADI in the germline V gene. Trimming left V 0 bases short and J 18 bases short, with 15 bases between. This CDR3 has 13 amino acids. CDR3 amino acids: CASSESRELRSTF. The CDR3 nucleotides read TGCGCCAGCAGTGAGTCGAGAGAACTCCGATCGACTTTC.

V and J are TRBV10-3 and TRBJ1-4; no clear D. The CDR3 spans 13 residues. Trimming removed 2 bases from V and 5 bases from J, with 6 bases in between. CDR1 and CDR2 (germline): ENHRY, SYGVKD. The CDR3 is CAISEPRNEKLFF. In nucleotides, the CDR3 is TGTGCCATCAGTGAGCCGCGGAATGAAAAACTGTTTTTT.

The chain links TRBV5-1 to TRBJ1-1; 10 bases agree with TRBD1. After removal of 4 bases from V and 4 bases from J, the junction contained 10 bases not matched to a gene. CDR3 length: 16 amino acids. From germline, CDR1 is SGHRS and CDR2 YFSETQ. The CDR3 sequence is CASSESRTGGFTEAFF. The CDR3 region has the DNA TGCGCCAGCAGCGAAAGCCGGACAGGGGGGTTCACTGAAGCTTTCTTT.

This clone was recorded a few times. This chain joins TRBV6-1 and TRBJ1-1, with TRBD1 identical over 7 bases. J was trimmed by 0 bases and V by 6 bases; bases with no gene match: 4. Germline V gene sequence: CDR1 MNHNS, CDR2 SASEGT. This CDR3 is 14 amino acids long. CDR3 region: CASRRDSLNTEAFF. The DNA for the CDR3 is TGTGCCAGCAGGAGGGACAGCTTGAACACTGAAGCTTTCTTT.

The rearrangement joins TRBV11-3 to TRBJ1-1; D not certain. In germline, CDR1 is SGHNT, CDR2 YENEEA. The germline V and J ends were trimmed by 1 base and 5 bases, with 8 bases remaining between them. CDR3 size: 13 residues. CDR3 residues: CASSLGGKTEAFF. Here the CDR3 DNA reads TGTGCCAGCAGCTTAGGAGGGAAGACTGAAGCTTTCTTT.

The chain links TRBV6-4 to TRBJ2-1, with D tentatively TRBD2 (5 bases). Trimming removed 4 bases from V and 13 bases from J, with 14 bases in between. Germline V gene sequence: CDR1 MRHNA, CDR2 SNTAGT. This CDR3 is built from 12 residues. The DNA of the CDR3 is TGTGCCAGCAGTGCCCTACCGAGGACTCAGTTCTTC. It is translated as CASSALPRTQFF.

CDR3 in amino acids: CASSAQPTTNEKLFF. The CDR3 DNA reads TGTGCCAGCAGCGCGCAACCCACAACTAATGAAAAACTGTTTTTT. The chain couples TRBV14 to TRBJ1-4; D not certain. Trimming pared 5 bases from V and 0 bases from J, leaving 10 bases between. The CDR3 has 15 residues. In germline, CDR1 is SGHDN, CDR2 FVKESK.

The V gene is TRBV9, the J gene TRBJ1-5; D ambiguous. Germline V gene data show CDR1 as SGDLS and CDR2 as YYNGEE. The length of the CDR3 is 15 residues. V lost 2 bases to trimming and J lost 7 bases, with 16 bases between them. This CDR3 is CASSVQLLVRQPQHF. For the CDR3, the DNA is TGTGCCAGCAGCGTGCAGTTGTTGGTGAGGCAGCCCCAGCATTTT.

The CDR3 DNA follows: TGCAGCGCAGGGACAGGTTTGGGAACTAATGAAAAACTGTTTTTT. Protein sequence: CSAGTGLGTNEKLFF. The chain links TRBV29-1 to TRBJ1-4, with 8 bases identical to TRBD1. With 7 bases clipped from V and 1 base from J, the junction kept 8 bases outside the gene matches. Germline V gives CDR1 SQVTM, CDR2 ANQGSEA. This CDR3 region has 15 residues.

This chain uses TRBV9 with TRBJ2-7; 8 bases map to TRBD2. The CDR3 length is 13 residues. The V gene end was trimmed by 4 bases and the J gene end by 7 bases; junction bases not matched to a gene: 7. Germline V CDR1 and CDR2: SGDLS, YYNGEE. The CDR3 is CASSPLGTREQYF. Written as DNA, the CDR3 is TGTGCCAGCAGCCCACTCGGGACTAGGGAGCAGTACTTC. The whole variable domain, remainder taken from reference TRBV9 and TRBJ2-7, is DSGVTQTPKHLITATGQRVTLRCSPRSGDLSVYWYQQSLDQGLQFLIQYYNGEERAKGNILERFSAQQFPDLHSELNLSSLELGDSALYFCASSPLGTREQYFGPGTRLTVT.

The chain uses TRBV30 and TRBJ2-3; D is unresolved. Germline loops: CDR1 GTSNPN, CDR2 SVGIG (reference sequence). The CDR3 spans 11 residues. Trimming pared 2 bases from V and 8 bases from J, leaving 8 bases between. In DNA, the CDR3 is TGTGCCTGGAGTTCCCCAGTTACGCAGTATTTT. Translated: CAWSSPVTQYF. Based on the CDR3 plus reference TRBV30 and TRBJ2-3, the full variable domain is SQTIHQWPATLVQPVGSPLSLECTVEGTSNPNLYWYRQAAGRGLQLLFYSVGIGQISSEVPQNLSASRPQDRQFILSSKKLLLSDSGFYLCAWSSPVTQYFGPGTRLTVL.

This chain joins TRBV29-1 and TRBJ2-5; TRBD2 matches at 11 bases. The CDR3 extends over 13 amino acids. Unmatched junction bases numbered 3, after V lost 6 bases and J lost 3 bases. From germline, CDR1 is SQVTM and CDR2 ANQGSEA. The CDR3 is CSVGTSGKETQYF. CDR3 coding DNA: TGCAGCGTCGGGACTAGCGGCAAAGAGACCCAGTACTTC.